The 25 T cell receptor beta chains presented below share a single source sample, sequenced in a study of T cell changes during pregnancy in multiple sclerosis. The assay was immunoSEQ multiplex PCR, and TCRdb's table has in-frame clones only and misses some. Of tens of thousands of clones listed, roughly 90% were seen once; the top ten hold around 0.41%. Sequencing was performed on CD4+ T cells from peripheral blood mononuclear cells, taken in the second trimester of pregnancy. These receptors were taken from a female donor with multiple sclerosis, enrolled in a pregnancy study.

The V call is TRBV6-6, the J call TRBJ2-7; TRBD2 agrees at 8 bases. The CDR3 extends over 15 amino acids. Germline CDR1 reads MNHNY; CDR2 reads SVGAGI (reference sequence). Losses at the gene ends were 5 bases for V and 0 bases for J; bases not matched to a gene: 6. The CDR3 DNA reads TGTGCCAGCAGTCTAGCGGGCCAAAGCTCCTACGAGCAGTACTTC. As protein: CASSLAGQSSYEQYF.

This chain links TRBV5-1 with TRBJ2-7; a possible D gene is TRBD2 (6 bases). V lost 5 bases and J lost 3, with 18 bases in between. Germline assignment: CDR1 SGHRS and CDR2 YFSETQ. The CDR3 has 15 amino acids. CDR3 sequence reads: CASSSVLARGYEQYF. CDR3 DNA sequence: TGCGCCAGCAGTTCGGTGCTAGCGCGGGGCTACGAGCAGTACTTC.

J is TRBJ2-7 and V is TRBV21-1; the table's D call TRBD1 went unverified against the DNA. TRBV21-1 is classified as a pseudogene. The CDR3 totals 16 residues. The CDR3 is CASSNLRQAKLYEQYF. The DNA of the CDR3 is TGTGCCAGCAGCAATCTCCGGCAGGCGAAACTCTACGAGCAGTACTTC.

The chain uses TRBV7-3 and TRBJ2-1; TRBD2 aligns across 10 bases. The CDR3 sequence is 16 residues long. The ends lost 8 bases at V and 4 bases at J; junction bases unmatched: 11. Germline V gene lookup returns CDR1 SGHTA and CDR2 FQGTGA. The CDR3 protein is CASSSSGGAFYNEQFF. CDR3 DNA sequence: TGTGCCAGCTCCTCGAGCGGGGGGGCCTTTTACAATGAGCAGTTCTTC.

The rearrangement uses TRBV7-2 and TRBJ2-3; 10 nucleotides match TRBD2. CDR3 size: 17 residues. V lost 7 bases, J lost 1 base, and 11 bases stayed unmatched. Looked up from germline, CDR1 is SGHTA and CDR2 is FQGNSA. The CDR3 sequence: CASTRNTGTSGTDTQYF. CDR3 in DNA: TGTGCCAGCACCCGAAATACCGGGACTAGCGGCACAGATACGCAGTATTTT.

The chain has TRBV4-3 and TRBJ2-7; 9 nucleotides match TRBD2. Germline CDR1 is LGHNA and CDR2 is YSLEER. The CDR3 totals 15 residues. The ends lost 8 bases at V and 7 bases at J; junction bases unmatched: 15. The CDR3 DNA reads TGCGCCAGCTCGCCAGCGGGGGGTCTATCTCGTGAGCAGTACTTC. Protein product: CASSPAGGLSREQYF.

The rearrangement joins TRBV4-2 to TRBJ2-5; 8 bases align to TRBD2. The CDR3 loop spans 14 amino acids. Germline V gives CDR1 LGHNA, CDR2 YNFKEQ. The ends lost 4 bases at V and 4 bases at J; junction bases unmatched: 5. CDR3 protein: CASSPGSGRETQYF. The CDR3 DNA sequence: TGTGCCAGCAGCCCGGGGAGCGGGAGAGAGACCCAGTACTTC.

This clone was observed once. V and J are TRBV6-5 and TRBJ2-3; 10 bases agree with TRBD1. In germline, CDR1 is MNHEY, CDR2 SVGAGI. J was trimmed by 7 bases and V by 6 bases; bases with no gene match: 7. The CDR3 consists of 14 residues. The DNA of the CDR3 is TGTGCCAGCAGGAGGGACAGGGGCTACAATACGCAGTATTTT. Translating gives CASRRDRGYNTQYF.

This clone was recorded once. The chain joins TRBV13 to TRBJ2-3; tentative D call: TRBD1 (6 bases). This CDR3 spans 17 amino acids. CDR1 PRHDT and CDR2 FYEKMQ come from the germline V gene (reference sequence). Between the trimmed V and J ends, which lost 2 bases and 1 base, there was a span of 16 bases. The CDR3 DNA sequence: TGTGCCAGCAGCTTACCGCATATTCGACAGGGCACAGATACGCAGTATTTT. Residues: CASSLPHIRQGTDTQYF.

The genes are TRBV7-2 and TRBJ2-7; TRBD2 matches at 7 bases. The CDR3 covers 15 residues. The V and J ends lost 2 bases and 3 bases, in that order; junction bases with no gene match: 7. The germline V gene encodes CDR1 SGHTA and CDR2 FQGNSA. Here the CDR3 reads CASSLSSSGHYEQYF. The CDR3 DNA reads TGTGCCAGCAGCTTATCCTCTAGCGGCCACTACGAGCAGTACTTC.

This chain uses TRBV7-9 with TRBJ2-7, with TRBD1 matching over 8 bases. V lost 4 bases to trimming and J lost 2 bases; unmatched junction nucleotides: 16. Germline CDR1 reads SEHNR; CDR2 reads FQNEAQ (reference sequence). The CDR3 runs to 18 residues. The CDR3 DNA sequence: TGTGCCAGCAGCTCCTTGGGGGTCTCGACAGGGGACACCTACGAGCAGTACTTC. It translates to CASSSLGVSTGDTYEQYF.

The chain recombines TRBV6-5 with TRBJ1-1; 9 bases line up with TRBD1. The CDR3 loop spans 15 amino acids. Germline values: CDR1 MNHEY, CDR2 SVGAGI. V dropped 5 bases and J dropped 2; count of bases not matched to a gene: 6. The CDR3 bases are TGTGCCAGCAGTACAAAAACAGGGGGCAACACTGAAGCTTTCTTT. As protein: CASSTKTGGNTEAFF.

This chain links TRBV7-2 with TRBJ1-3, with 7 bases identical to TRBD1. Germline V gives CDR1 SGHTA, CDR2 FQGNSA. Trimming took 1 base from V and 0 from J; bases not matched to a gene: 6. This CDR3 comprises 17 residues. DNA of the CDR3: TGTGCCAGCAGCTTAGGGGCAGGGGGTATCTCTGGAAACACCATATATTTT. It yields the protein CASSLGAGGISGNTIYF.

The chain links TRBV19 to TRBJ2-1; 7 bases map to TRBD2. This CDR3 is 15 amino acids long. Germline lookup yields CDR1 LNHDA and CDR2 SQIVND (reference sequence). With V trimmed by 4 bases and J by 4 bases, 7 bases remained unmatched. CDR3 sequence (DNA): TGTGCCAGTAGTACCGGCGGGGGTGCTTACAATGAGCAGTTCTTC. As protein: CASSTGGGAYNEQFF.

The chain joins TRBV10-3 to TRBJ2-2; 9 bases agree with TRBD2. Germline V gene sequence: CDR1 ENHRY, CDR2 SYGVKD. CDR3 length equals 16 residues. J was trimmed by 6 bases and V by 2 bases; bases with no gene match: 7. CDR3 region: CAISETGTSFPGELFF. CDR3 sequence (DNA): TGTGCCATCAGTGAGACCGGGACTAGCTTCCCCGGGGAGCTGTTTTTT.

This rearrangement joins TRBV19 to TRBJ1-1; D remains ambiguous. The CDR3 runs 11 residues. CDR1 is LNHDA, CDR2 SQIVND, per germline (reference sequence). Trimming cost V 4 bases and J 8 bases, with 8 bases left between them. CDR3 residues: CASSTSSEAFF. The CDR3 nucleotides read TGTGCCAGTAGTACTTCCTCCGAAGCTTTCTTT.

This chain uses TRBV11-3 with TRBJ1-1, with D possibly matching TRBD1 (6 bases). V was pared by 5 bases and J by 4 bases, with 14 bases between. CDR3 size: 14 residues. Per the germline V gene, CDR1 is SGHNT and CDR2 is YENEEA. This CDR3 reads CASSPTRGSTEAFF. Written as DNA, the CDR3 is TGTGCCAGCAGCCCGACCAGGGGTAGCACTGAAGCTTTCTTT.

This chain links TRBV11-1 with TRBJ2-1, with TRBD2 matching over 11 bases. V lost 1 base and J lost 0; bases outside the gene matches: 8. Germline V lookup: CDR1 SGHAT, CDR2 FQDESV (reference sequence). This CDR3 is 19 amino acids long. In DNA, the CDR3 is TGTGCCAGCAGCTTAGGGCCGGGACTAGCGGTGAGCTCCTACAATGAGCAGTTCTTC. Its translation is CASSLGPGLAVSSYNEQFF.

The V and J genes are TRBV25-1 and TRBJ2-6; D is perhaps TRBD1 (6 bases). Trimming took 6 bases from V and 2 from J, leaving 8 bases between them. The germline CDR1 and CDR2 sequences are MGHDK and SYGVNS. The CDR3 sequence is 14 residues long. CDR3 sequence reads: CASRQGTGANVLTF. Here the CDR3 DNA reads TGTGCCAGCAGACAGGGAACTGGGGCCAACGTCCTGACTTTC.

The rearrangement joins TRBV4-3 to TRBJ2-2; no definite D call. CDR1 is LGHNA and CDR2 is YSLEER in the germline V gene. The CDR3 consists of 14 residues. Trimming took off 0 bases at V and 2 bases at J, with 4 bases between the two ends. Written as DNA, the CDR3 is TGCGCCAGCAGCCAAGATCTAAACACCGGGGAGCTGTTTTTT. Translating it yields CASSQDLNTGELFF.

This clone is a singleton in its sample. J is TRBJ1-6 and V is TRBV30, with D possibly being TRBD1 (5 bases). Trimming left V 4 bases short and J 8 bases short, with 21 bases between. The CDR3 covers 16 residues. From germline, CDR1 is GTSNPN and CDR2 SVGIG (reference sequence). The CDR3 DNA reads as TGTGCCTGGAAGCGGGGCGCCTGGTCCGGGGATTCACCCCTCCACTTT. Its translation: CAWKRGAWSGDSPLHF.

The DNA of the CDR3 is TGCGCCAGCATCCAGGGTGGCAGGGCTTTCTATGGCTACACCTTC. Translating gives CASIQGGRAFYGYTF. The chain links TRBV23-1 to TRBJ1-2, with D tentatively TRBD1 (5 bases). TRBV23-1 is known as an ORF, though its function is uncertain. The length of the CDR3 is 15 residues. Deletions cut 7 bases from V and 4 bases from J, with 19 bases between.

The chain employs TRBV5-1 and TRBJ2-2; 8 bases are a match to TRBD1. The CDR3 has 15 residues. Germline values: CDR1 SGHRS, CDR2 YFSETQ. The V segment lost 3 bases and the J segment 6 bases; nucleotides outside the gene matches: 7. The CDR3 sequence is CASSSSTGVAGELFF. For the CDR3, the DNA is TGCGCCAGCAGCTCTTCGACAGGGGTCGCCGGGGAGCTGTTTTTT.

This chain links TRBV6-1 with TRBJ2-5, with 10 bases fitting TRBD2. The CDR3 covers 19 residues. Trimming at V came to 4 bases and at J to 4 bases, leaving 18 bases not matched to a gene. Germline V gives CDR1 MNHNS, CDR2 SASEGT. The CDR3 DNA follows: TGTGCCAGCAGTGGGGGGACAGAAGAACTAGCGGGGAGCAGAGAGACCCAGTACTTC. Translating gives CASSGGTEELAGSRETQYF.

The chain carries TRBV29-1 and TRBJ1-5, with 10 bases lining up with TRBD1. Germline V lookup: CDR1 SQVTM, CDR2 ANQGSEA. CDR3 length equals 13 residues. Losses at the gene ends were 4 bases for V and 4 bases for J; bases not matched to a gene: 1. The CDR3 DNA is TGCAGCGTTGCGGGACAGGGGAATCAGCCCCAGCATTTT. The encoded protein is CSVAGQGNQPQHF.